What follows is one TCR beta chain and its context. Tregs were sorted as CD4+CD25+CD127-/low cells. Semi-nested PCR with Nested Universal Primer A followed constant-region reverse priming of full-length variable regions. TCRdb passed the 5' RACE reads through MiXCR, listing each CDR3 protein once. The sample has approximately 50,000 distinct CDR3 sequences; approximately 26% are singletons. The CDR3 totals 15 residues. The V gene's germline CDR1 is SGHTA and CDR2 FQGTGA. V shed 0 bases and J 10 bases; nucleotides not matched to a gene: 4. This TCR derives from a female donor with breast cancer. The sequenced material came from tumor-infiltrating Tregs sorted from the breast tumor. The V and J genes are TRBV7-3 and TRBJ1-6, with TRBD1 matching 9 bases. This chain's CDR3 is CASSLTGQGRSPLHF. The CDR3 DNA sequence: TGTGCCAGCAGCTTAACGGGACAGGGTAGATCACCCCTCCACTTT.